This TCR beta chain was identified in a study of a mutant IDH1 vaccine in newly diagnosed glioma. Study-wide background: Initiation of the vaccine course occurred 4-6 weeks after radiotherapy alone, or alongside temozolomide cycles. Therapy received beforehand was radiotherapy, temozolomide, or both, with most patients given both. Treated patients were around 62% male, about 38% female, mean age 40.4 years. Findings of the study overall: Immune responses induced by vaccination arose in about 93% of the patients.

About this clone itself: Its target is not known.

Repertoires were generated with immunoSEQ multiplex PCR, while TCRdb's copy carries only in-frame clones and drops some. The profile shows some 60,000 clones, under 85% of them singletons. Germline CDR1 reads SQVTM; CDR2 reads ANQGSEA. The CDR3 is 14 amino acids. Trimming shortened V by 4 bases and J by 1 base, and 10 bases separated the two germline ends. Time point meaning: week 11, during vaccination. One vaccine dose held 300 ug of mutant IDH1 20-mer peptide and came with topical imiquimod. This chain joins TRBV29-1 and TRBJ2-2; D gene uncertain. The sequencing used PBMCs, collected from a glioma patient whose treatment included an IDH1 peptide vaccine. The sequence derives from a man between 25 and 39 years old with glioma. DNA for the CDR3: TGCAGCGTTGCTGGGCACAAGAACACCGGGGAGCTGTTTTTT. Its protein is CSVAGHKNTGELFF.